The 26 T cell receptor beta chains below all came from one sample that was sequenced in a study of response to subunit inactivated influenza vaccine. TCRdb re-called the RT-PCR reads through MiXCR, storing one row per CDR3 protein. Among hundreds of thousands of distinct CDR3 sequences listed, about 20% were seen once. The sequenced sample was PBMCs from blood, obtained 21 months after vaccination. These receptors were taken from a man between 50 and 70 years old who received an inactivated influenza vaccine.

This clonotype was recorded a few times. This chain links TRBV21-1 with TRBJ1-6. TRBV21-1 is recorded as a pseudogene. The CDR3 has 14 residues. This CDR3 reads CASSKVTGALPLHF. DNA for the CDR3: TGTGCCAGCAGCAAAGTTACGGGGGCCCTGCCCCTCCACTTT.

In its sample, this clonotype was seen a few times. This chain joins TRBV20-1 and TRBJ1-6, with a possible D match to TRBD1 (6 bases). The germline V and J ends were trimmed by 3 bases and 3 bases, with 12 bases remaining between them. Germline CDR1 and CDR2: DFQATT and SNEGSKA (reference sequence). The CDR3 totals 15 residues. This CDR3 reads CSASLRDIYNSPLHF. DNA for the CDR3: TGCAGTGCTAGCCTCCGGGACATCTATAATTCACCCCTCCACTTT.

V and J are TRBV10-3 and TRBJ1-1, with 10 positions matching TRBD1. Germline V gene lookup returns CDR1 ENHRY and CDR2 SYGVKD. The junction had 4 bases not matched to a gene; V was cut back by 4 bases and J by 2 bases. The CDR3 sequence is 15 residues long. The CDR3 spells CAISGWTGGNTEAFF. The CDR3 coding sequence is TGTGCCATCAGTGGCTGGACAGGGGGAAACACTGAAGCTTTCTTT.

This clonotype has only a few counts. The genes are TRBV5-5 and TRBJ2-1, with D possibly being TRBD2 (5 bases). V lost 2 bases and J 10 bases, leaving 16 bases between the germline ends. This CDR3 comprises 14 residues. CDR1 and CDR2 (germline): SGHKS, YYEKEE (reference sequence). CDR3 in amino acids: CASSLPLRTGEQFF. The CDR3 region has the DNA TGTGCCAGCAGCTTACCTCTTCGGACGGGGGAGCAGTTCTTC. The whole variable domain, filled in from reference TRBV5-5 and TRBJ2-1, reads DAGVTQSPTHLIKTRGQQVTLRCSPISGHKSVSWYQQVLGQGPQFIFQYYEKEERGRGNFPDRFSARQFPNYSSELNVNALLLGDSALYLCASSLPLRTGEQFFGPGTRLTVL.

This clonotype showed up just a few times. The chain carries TRBV20-1 and TRBJ2-2, with 8 bases that match TRBD1. This CDR3 is 16 amino acids long. With V trimmed by 3 bases and J by 4 bases, 10 bases remained unmatched. Germline lookup yields CDR1 DFQATT and CDR2 SNEGSKA (reference sequence). Here the CDR3 DNA reads TGCAGTGCTAGCCAAACAGGGGGAATGGTCACCGGGGAGCTGTTTTTT. This sequence encodes CSASQTGGMVTGELFF.

This chain joins TRBV12-3 or TRBV12-4 and TRBJ1-1, with D perhaps TRBD1 (6 bases). CDR3 length: 13 residues. The V gene lost 6 bases and the J gene lost 8 bases, with 16 bases spanning the gap. The CDR3 sequence is CASSPGGGWEAFF. The CDR3 region has the DNA TGTGCCAGCAGCCCGGGGGGGGGCTGGGAAGCTTTCTTT.

The chain recombines TRBV19 with TRBJ1-6; a possible D gene is TRBD1 (6 bases). Germline CDR1 reads LNHDA; CDR2 reads SQIVND (reference sequence). Trimming removed 5 bases at V and 8 bases at J, with 22 bases between. The length of the CDR3 is 17 residues. CDR3 in amino acids: CASSATGPRGGYSPLHF. The CDR3 nucleotides are TGTGCCAGTAGTGCCACCGGGCCGAGAGGGGGATATTCACCCCTCCACTTT.

This clonotype was detected only a few times. The gene calls are TRBV6-6 and TRBJ2-3, with D unresolved. The length of the CDR3 is 13 residues. The germline V gene encodes CDR1 MNHNY and CDR2 SVGAGI (reference sequence). V lost 0 bases and J 4 bases, leaving 5 bases between the germline ends. The CDR3, as DNA: TGTGCCAGCAGTTACTCCGAGTCAGATACGCAGTATTTT. The encoded protein is CASSYSESDTQYF.

The CDR3 loop reads CASSVGQGHEKLFF. CDR3 coding DNA: TGTGCCAGCAGCGTGGGACAGGGACATGAAAAACTGTTTTTT. The rearrangement links TRBV2 to TRBJ1-4; 9 bases map to TRBD1. The CDR3 is 14 residues long. In germline, CDR1 is SNHLY, CDR2 FYNNEI. The V and J ends lost 6 bases and 6 bases, in that order; junction bases with no gene match: 5.

V gene TRBV12-2 combines with J gene TRBJ2-7; no DNA check was done on the table's D call, TRBD2. TRBV12-2 is reported as a pseudogene. CDR3 length equals 17 residues. The DNA for the CDR3 is TGTGCAAGTCGCCCTCGCAAACCCCGGGGAGGGTTCTACGAGCAGTACTTC. This encodes CASRPRKPRGGFYEQYF.

This clonotype was counted between two and nine times. The V gene is TRBV10-3, the J gene TRBJ2-3; a possible D gene is TRBD2 (5 bases). Trimming took 3 bases from V and 5 from J, leaving 12 bases between them. Germline loops: CDR1 ENHRY, CDR2 SYGVKD. The CDR3 contains 14 residues. The CDR3 spells CAISEVVREDTQYF. In nucleotides, the CDR3 is TGTGCCATCAGTGAAGTGGTTCGGGAAGATACGCAGTATTTT.

The sample holds one count of this clonotype. V usage is TRBV10-3 and J usage is TRBJ2-3; 8 nucleotides match TRBD2. The germline V gene has CDR1 ENHRY and CDR2 SYGVKD. The CDR3 is 15 amino acids. Losses at the gene ends were 8 bases for V and 0 bases for J; bases not matched to a gene: 7. The CDR3 protein is CAIGAGGASTDTQYF. The DNA of the CDR3 is TGTGCCATCGGAGCCGGGGGGGCTAGCACAGATACGCAGTATTTT.

This sequence joins TRBV4-3 and TRBJ1-1, with a tentative D call TRBD1 (5 bases). Germline assignment: CDR1 LGHNA and CDR2 YSLEER. V was clipped by 1 base and J by 5 bases, with 17 bases between them. The CDR3 extends over 16 amino acids. CDR3 sequence (DNA): TGCGCCAGCAGCCAAGTTGGGGGAGTGGGGGTAACTGAAGCTTTCTTT. It encodes CASSQVGGVGVTEAFF.

This chain links TRBV21-1 with TRBJ2-1; TRBD1 is the table's D call, not checked against the DNA. TRBV21-1 is shown as a pseudogene. This CDR3 has 16 residues. Here the CDR3 reads CASMKSGDRGNNEQFF. CDR3 nucleotide sequence: TGTGCCAGCATGAAGTCGGGGGACAGGGGCAACAATGAGCAGTTCTTC.

The chain combines TRBV5-1 with TRBJ1-1; D unresolved. The CDR3 loop spans 18 amino acids. Trimming cost V 0 bases and J 4 bases, with 22 bases left between them. Per the germline V gene, CDR1 is SGHRS and CDR2 is YFSETQ. DNA for the CDR3: TGCGCCAGCAGCTTGGCCCTGAGCAACAGCCAACGTGGCACTGAAGCTTTCTTT. Protein: CASSLALSNSQRGTEAFF.

This clonotype has ten or more counts. This chain links TRBV12-3 or TRBV12-4 with TRBJ1-5; D remains ambiguous. V lost 2 bases and J 4 bases, leaving 6 bases between the germline ends. This CDR3 is built from 13 residues. This CDR3 is CASSLNGNQPQHF. In DNA, the CDR3 is TGTGCCAGCAGTTTAAACGGGAATCAGCCCCAGCATTTT.

This chain joins TRBV7-9 and TRBJ2-5, with D perhaps TRBD2 (5 bases). CDR1 is SEHNR, CDR2 FQNEAQ, per germline (reference sequence). V lost 3 bases and J lost 3, with 8 bases in between. The CDR3 runs to 13 residues. In DNA, the CDR3 is TGTGCCAGCAGCTTTTGGGGAGAAGAGACCCAGTACTTC. This sequence encodes CASSFWGEETQYF. Full variable domain (remainder filled in from reference TRBV7-9 and TRBJ2-5): DTGVSQNPRHKITKRGQNVTFRCDPISEHNRLYWYRQTLGQGPEFLTYFQNEAQLEKSRLLSDRFSAERPKGSFSTLEIQRTEQGDSAMYLCASSFWGEETQYFGPGTRLLVL.

This clonotype was detected only a few times. The chain links TRBV11-2 to TRBJ2-1, with TRBD2 matching 12 bases. The CDR3 runs to 15 residues. CDR1 is SGHAT and CDR2 is FQNNGV in the germline V gene. Trimming at V came to 6 bases and at J to 6 bases, leaving 6 bases not matched to a gene. The CDR3, as DNA: TGTGCCAGCAGTCGGACTAGCGGGATAACCAATGAGCAGTTCTTC. Its translation is CASSRTSGITNEQFF.

This clonotype was seen a handful of times. The chain employs TRBV14 and TRBJ2-1, with a possible D match to TRBD2 (6 bases). The V gene lost 7 bases and the J gene lost 0 bases, with 13 bases spanning the gap. The CDR3 covers 15 residues. Germline CDR1 and CDR2: SGHDN and FVKESK. The CDR3 nucleotides are TGTGCCAGCACCGCCGGTAGCGGCTCCTACAATGAGCAGTTCTTC. It codes for CASTAGSGSYNEQFF. Based on the CDR3 plus reference TRBV14 and TRBJ2-1, the full variable domain is EAGVTQFPSHSVIEKGQTVTLRCDPISGHDNLYWYRRVMGKEIKFLLHFVKESKQDESGMPNNRFLAERTGGTYSTLKVQPAELEDSGVYFCASTAGSGSYNEQFFGPGTRLTVL.

V usage is TRBV24-1 and J usage is TRBJ1-5, with D maybe TRBD1 (5 bases). The CDR3 covers 12 residues. Germline values: CDR1 KGHDR, CDR2 SFDVKD. The ends were cut back, 4 bases at V and 7 bases at J, with 7 bases in the middle. CDR3 loop: CATSDGGQPQHF. The CDR3 DNA sequence: TGTGCCACCAGTGACGGGGGACAGCCCCAGCATTTT.

This clonotype has a count of ten or more. V usage is TRBV20-1 and J usage is TRBJ1-1, with unresolved D. CDR3 length equals 14 residues. CDR1 and CDR2 from the germline V gene are DFQATT and SNEGSKA (reference sequence). V lost 1 base to trimming and J lost 1 base, with 10 bases between them. CDR3: CSARVVDGNTEAFF. CDR3 nucleotides: TGCAGTGCTAGAGTAGTCGACGGGAACACTGAAGCTTTCTTT.

This clonotype was found a few times. The rearrangement links TRBV5-1 to TRBJ1-1; 8 bases fit TRBD1. The CDR3 has 15 amino acids. The germline V gene has CDR1 SGHRS and CDR2 YFSETQ. J lost 0 bases, V lost 6 bases, and 7 bases had no gene match. The CDR3 loop is CASNPTGAMNTEAFF. In DNA, the CDR3 is TGCGCCAGCAACCCGACAGGGGCGATGAACACTGAAGCTTTCTTT. Variable domain in full (rest from reference TRBV5-1 and TRBJ1-1): KAGVTQTPRYLIKTRGQQVTLSCSPISGHRSVSWYQQTPGQGLQFLFEYFSETQRNKGNFPGRFSGRQFSNSRSEMNVSTLELGDSALYLCASNPTGAMNTEAFFGQGTRLTVV.

In DNA, the CDR3 is TGCAGTGCTAGAGTTTTGGGGGGGTGGGGTGAGACCCAGTACTTC. Encoded protein: CSARVLGGWGETQYF. The V call is TRBV20-1, the J call TRBJ2-5; 7 nucleotides line up with TRBD2. The CDR3 spans 15 residues. V dropped 1 base and J dropped 5; count of bases not matched to a gene: 10. Germline V CDR1 and CDR2: DFQATT, SNEGSKA (reference sequence).

This sequence joins TRBV2 and TRBJ1-1, with a tentative D call TRBD1 (6 bases). This CDR3 has 14 amino acids. Deletions cut 6 bases from V and 5 bases from J, with 16 bases between. Germline V lookup: CDR1 SNHLY, CDR2 FYNNEI. DNA of the CDR3: TGTGCCAGCAGGCCTGGCAGGGGTCGTACTGAAGCTTTCTTT. Its protein is CASRPGRGRTEAFF.

This clonotype has just one count. One end of the junction is discordant with germline, which a read error may explain. V and J are TRBV5-6 and TRBJ1-1; 11 nucleotides align to TRBD1. Germline V gene data show CDR1 as SGHDT and CDR2 as YYEEEE. CDR3 length equals 18 residues. The CDR3 region has the DNA TGTGCCAGCAGCTTTTTTCCGGGACAGGGGGGAAAGAACACTGAAGCTTACTTT. This codes for CASSFFPGQGGKNTEAYF. The full variable domain, completed using reference TRBV5-6 and TRBJ1-1, is DAGVTQSPTHLIKTRGQQVTLRCSPKSGHDTVSWYQQALGQGPQFIFQYYEEEERQRGNFPDRFSGHQFPNYSSELNVNALLLGDSALYLCASSFFPGQGGKNTEAYFGQGTRLTVV.

This clonotype was detected a few times. The chain recombines TRBV5-1 with TRBJ2-3; 8 nucleotides match TRBD2. CDR3 size: 16 residues. J lost 1 base, V lost 4 bases, and 8 bases had no gene match. Looked up from germline, CDR1 is SGHRS and CDR2 is YFSETQ. CDR3 in DNA: TGCGCCAGCAGCCCCTTAGCGGGGTGGCGCACAGATACGCAGTATTTT. It is translated as CASSPLAGWRTDTQYF.